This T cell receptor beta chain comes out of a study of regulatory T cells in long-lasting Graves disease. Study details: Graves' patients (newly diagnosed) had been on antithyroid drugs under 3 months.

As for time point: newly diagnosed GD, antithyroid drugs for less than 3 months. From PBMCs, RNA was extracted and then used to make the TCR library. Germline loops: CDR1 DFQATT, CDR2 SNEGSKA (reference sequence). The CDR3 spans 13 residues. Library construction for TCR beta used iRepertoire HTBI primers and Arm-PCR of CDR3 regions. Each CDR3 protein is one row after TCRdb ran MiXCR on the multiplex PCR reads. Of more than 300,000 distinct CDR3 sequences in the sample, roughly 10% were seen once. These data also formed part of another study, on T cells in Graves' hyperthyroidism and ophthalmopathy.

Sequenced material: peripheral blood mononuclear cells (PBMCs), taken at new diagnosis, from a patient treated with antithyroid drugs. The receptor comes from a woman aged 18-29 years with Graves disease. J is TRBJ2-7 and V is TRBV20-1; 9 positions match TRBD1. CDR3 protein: CSIKDRGQYEQYF. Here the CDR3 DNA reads TGCAGCATTAAGGACAGGGGTCAGTACGAGCAGTACTTC.